A selection of T cell receptor beta chains follows, all from one sample in a study of radiotherapy plus CTLA-4 blockade in lung cancer. Only in-frame clones appear in the TCRdb table, and some are missing; sequencing was by immunoSEQ multiplex PCR. This sample has about 100,000 clones, with about 83% found just once. Source: peripheral blood, taken from a patient treated with radiotherapy plus ipilimumab. The receptors derive from a human donor with non-small cell lung cancer who had stable disease on radiotherapy plus ipilimumab. Each CDR3 is given with its conserved first and last residue. A D gene is named only where the DNA matches it firmly. The listing skips clone size in some rows; elsewhere it reads once, few, many or a size class.

j_call | v_call | cdr3_length | d_call | clone_size | cdr3_nt | cdr3_aa
TRBJ2-1 | TRBV4-1 | 14 | TRBD1 | few | TGCGCCAGCAGCCAGGTTGACAGGGAAAATGAGCAGTTCTTC | CASSQVDRENEQFF
TRBJ2-7 | TRBV18 | 12 | . | few | TGTGCCAGCTCACTGCGACAGGACGAGCAGTACTTC | CASSLRQDEQYF
TRBJ2-5 | TRBV27 | 16 | . | . | TGTGCCAGCAGGCGGTCCCCGGGGACATACGGCGAGACCCAGTACTTC | CASRRSPGTYGETQYF
TRBJ2-5 | TRBV6-5 | 16 | TRBD2 | . | TGTGCCAGCAGTTATCGACTAGCGGGGCACCAAGAGACCCAGTACTTC | CASSYRLAGHQETQYF
TRBJ2-3 | TRBV2 | 11 | . | . | TGTGCCAGCACCGAAGGGAATACGCAGTATTTT | CASTEGNTQYF
TRBJ1-1 | TRBV19 | 14 | . | . | TGTGCCAGTAGTATTAGGGGCCCGGACACTGAAGCTTTCTTT | CASSIRGPDTEAFF
TRBJ1-2 | TRBV7-3 | 15 | . | . | TGTGCCAGCAGCTTAAAAGGGCAGAGCCCCTATGGCTACACCTTC | CASSLKGQSPYGYTF
TRBJ1-6 | TRBV5-5 | 14 | . | once | TGTGCCAGCAGCTTGGGGAACCCTGATTCACCCCTCCACTTT | CASSLGNPDSPLHF
TRBJ1-2 | TRBV30 | 12 | . | . | TGTGCCTGGAGTGGGGGGGCTCGTGGCTACACCTTC | CAWSGGARGYTF
TRBJ2-3 | TRBV5-6 | 16 | . | . | TGTGCCAGCAGCCTTACACGGGAGCTCGTCGGGGATACGCAGTATTTT | CASSLTRELVGDTQYF
TRBJ2-1 | TRBV6-5 | 15 | TRBD2 | . | TGTGCCAGCAGGTCTGGGACTAGCAGCCACAATGAGCAGTTCTTC | CASRSGTSSHNEQFF
TRBJ1-1 | TRBV28 | 14 | . | . | TGTGCCAGCAGTTCAGGACAGTTAAACACTGAAGCTTTCTTT | CASSSGQLNTEAFF
TRBJ2-2 | TRBV2 | 18 | TRBD2 | once | TGTGCCAGCAGTGGGGTTTTAGCGGGGGGACCGAACACCGGGGAGCTGTTTTTT | CASSGVLAGGPNTGELFF
TRBJ2-1 | TRBV4-1 | 14 | . | . | TGCGCCAGCAGCCAAGGGGCCGGGCGGGATGAGCAGTTCTTC | CASSQGAGRDEQFF
TRBJ2-2 | TRBV18 | 16 | . | . | TGTGCCAGCTCACCAGCGGTAAATAGTCCCACCGGGGAGCTGTTTTTT | CASSPAVNSPTGELFF
TRBJ2-3 | TRBV5-4 | 17 | . | few | TGTGCCAGCACCTTGGAGGGGGGGGCAGGAAGCACAGATACGCAGTATTTT | CASTLEGGAGSTDTQYF
TRBJ2-6 | TRBV9 | 18 | TRBD1 | . | TGTGCCAGCAGCGTAGTGGGGACAGGACCCTCTGGGGCCAACGTCCTGACTTTC | CASSVVGTGPSGANVLTF
TRBJ1-1 | TRBV28 | 15 | . | . | TGTGCCAGCAGTCCCTCACAGGGCATACACACTGAAGCTTTCTTT | CASSPSQGIHTEAFF
TRBJ2-1 | TRBV6-5 | 13 | . | few | TGTGCCAGCAGCCGAACCTGGAGGGGTGAGCAGTTCTTC | CASSRTWRGEQFF
TRBJ2-6 | TRBV28 | 15 | . | . | TGTGCCAGCAGGGGGGGAAACTCTGGGGCCAACGTCCTGACTTTC | CASRGGNSGANVLTF
TRBJ1-2 | TRBV5-1 | 14 | . | . | TGCGCCAGCAGCTTGGAGGGGTTGAACTATGGCTACACCTTC | CASSLEGLNYGYTF
TRBJ1-2 | TRBV5-4 | 17 | TRBD1 | . | TGTGCCAGCAGCCAAGGGACAGTTTATCAGACTAACTATGGCTACACCTTC | CASSQGTVYQTNYGYTF
TRBJ2-1 | TRBV4-1 | 15 | TRBD2 | . | TGCGCCAGCAGGTCCCGGCTAGCGGATTACAATGAGCAGTTCTTC | CASRSRLADYNEQFF
TRBJ2-5 | TRBV7-3 | 16 | TRBD2 | . | TGTGCCAGCAGCCCGGCGGGACTAGCGGGGCAAGAGACCCAGTACTTC | CASSPAGLAGQETQYF
TRBJ1-3 | TRBV28 | 11 | . | . | TGTGCCAGCACGGGGGGGCACACCATATATTTT | CASTGGHTIYF
TRBJ1-2 | TRBV28 | 11 | . | few | TGTGCCAGCACCATAGCAGGGGCCTACACCTTC | CASTIAGAYTF
TRBJ2-5 | TRBV4-2 | 13 | . | . | TGTGCCAGCAGCGTTGCACAGCCAGGGACCCAGTACTTC | CASSVAQPGTQYF
TRBJ1-3 | TRBV2 | 15 | TRBD1 | . | TGTGCCAGCACCTCCGGACAGGTTCTCGGAAACACCATATATTTT | CASTSGQVLGNTIYF
TRBJ2-7 | TRBV13 | 14 | . | . | TGTGCCAGCAGCCCACGTCAGGCCTTGGGGGAGCAGTACTTC | CASSPRQALGEQYF
TRBJ2-3 | TRBV5-8 | 11 | . | . | TGTGCCAGCAGCTTGGACTATACGCAGTATTTT | CASSLDYTQYF
TRBJ2-7 | TRBV6-6 | 13 | TRBD1 | . | TGTGCCAGCAAAGACAGGGGCTCCTACGAGCAGTACTTC | CASKDRGSYEQYF
TRBJ2-6 | TRBV30 | 14 | . | few | TGTGCCTGGGGGATGGGGCCTGGGGCCAACGTCCTGACTTTC | CAWGMGPGANVLTF
TRBJ2-7 | TRBV27 | 13 | TRBD1 | . | TGTGCCAGCAGTAGGGGACAGAACTACGAGCAGTACTTC | CASSRGQNYEQYF
TRBJ2-4 | TRBV5-8 | 15 | TRBD2 | . | TGTGCCAGCAGCATGGGCGCTAGCGGAAAAAACATTCAGTACTTC | CASSMGASGKNIQYF
TRBJ2-1 | TRBV5-1 | 15 | TRBD2 | . | TGCGCCAGCAGCTTGGCGGCAGGACTAGAGCATGAGCAGTTCTTC | CASSLAAGLEHEQFF
TRBJ2-5 | TRBV9 | 13 | TRBD2 | . | TGTGCCAGCAGCCAAGACCCTGCGGGGGAGCAGTACTTC | CASSQDPAGEQYF
TRBJ2-3 | TRBV5-1 | 16 | TRBD2 | . | TGCGCCAGCAGCTTTGGCCCTAGCGGTAGCACAGATACGCAGTATTTT | CASSFGPSGSTDTQYF
TRBJ2-1 | TRBV19 | 17 | TRBD2 | . | TGTGCCACTTATGGGGCTAGCGGGATCAGCTCCTACAATGAGCAGTTCTTC | CATYGASGISSYNEQFF
TRBJ2-3 | TRBV7-8 | 14 | . | . | TGTGCCAGCCGCCCGAGGGCGGGCACAGATACGCAGTATTTT | CASRPRAGTDTQYF
TRBJ2-2 | TRBV6-5 | 13 | . | . | TGTGCCAGCAGGGTGCCGAACACCGGGGAGCTGTTTTTT | CASRVPNTGELFF
TRBJ1-4 | TRBV19 | 14 | TRBD1 | few | TGTGCCAGTAGGACAGGGAATGCTAATGAAAAACTGTTTTTT | CASRTGNANEKLFF
TRBJ2-7 | TRBV27 | 16 | TRBD2 | . | TGTGCCAGCAGCAGACTAGCGGGAGGCTCCTCCTACGAGCAGTACTTC | CASSRLAGGSSYEQYF
TRBJ1-1 | TRBV7-8 | 15 | TRBD1 | . | TGTGCCAGCAGCAAAGGGGGACAGGCGAACACTGAAGCTTTCTTT | CASSKGGQANTEAFF
TRBJ2-2 | TRBV30 | 15 | . | . | TGTGCCTGGAGAGGATTCCTTGGGGGGGGCGGGGCGCTGTTTTTT | CAWRGFLGGGGALFF
TRBJ2-7 | TRBV9 | 14 | . | once | TGTGCCAGCAGCGTAGATCCTACCTCCTACGAGCAGTACTTC | CASSVDPTSYEQYF
TRBJ1-3 | TRBV7-9 | 16 | . | . | TGTGCCAGCACCGACCTGAGGGCAGACTCTGGAAACACCATATATTTT | CASTDLRADSGNTIYF
TRBJ2-2 | TRBV19 | 16 | . | . | TGTGCCAGTAGTATGGGTGGGTCTAGGAACACCGGGGAGCTGTTTTTT | CASSMGGSRNTGELFF
TRBJ1-2 | TRBV6-5 | 12 | TRBD1 | . | TGTGCCAGCAAGACGGACAGGGGTGGCTACACCTTC | CASKTDRGGYTF
TRBJ2-7 | TRBV28 | 17 | TRBD1 | . | TGTGCCAGCAGTTTGGGTCGAAGAGGGACAGTTACCTACGAGCAGTACTTC | CASSLGRRGTVTYEQYF
TRBJ1-1 | TRBV7-6 | 13 | . | . | TGTGCCAGCAGCTTAGGACGGAGGACTGAAGCTTTCTTT | CASSLGRRTEAFF
TRBJ2-7 | TRBV9 | 16 | TRBD2 | . | TGTGCCAGCAGCCCAACTCGCGCTAGCGGGAAGAACGAGCAGTACTTC | CASSPTRASGKNEQYF
TRBJ1-3 | TRBV28 | 15 | TRBD1 | . | TGTGCCAGCAGTCGACAGGGAAGCTCAGGAAACACCATATATTTT | CASSRQGSSGNTIYF
TRBJ1-5 | TRBV19 | 12 | . | once | TGTGCCGTTTCCGATAGCAATCAGCCCCAGCATTTT | CAVSDSNQPQHF
TRBJ1-2 | TRBV19 | 12 | . | few | TGTGCCAGTAGTTCTCTATACGGCGGCTACACCTTC | CASSSLYGGYTF
TRBJ2-2 | TRBV6-4 | 16 | . | . | TGTGCCAGCAGTGCTTCCGGGGGGCTGTACACCGGGGAGCTGTTTTTT | CASSASGGLYTGELFF